The clone carrying this TCR beta chain was counted many times. Its antigen is unidentified. TCRdb called the reads again in MiXCR, with one record for every CDR3 protein. The profile shows about 250,000 distinct CDR3 sequences, 10% to 15% of them singletons. This CDR3 spans 14 amino acids. The germline gives CDR1 SGHTA, CDR2 FQGNSA. Deletions cut 2 bases from V and 8 bases from J, with 13 bases between. The data originate from a study of T cell repertoires in cytomegalovirus infection. In the study overall: Matching HLA type and CMV infection were both indicated by public TCR beta signatures. Regarding the study as a whole: Dominating the ex vivo response were HLA-C-restricted CMV-specific TCR beta clonotypes. Cumulative frequency of public TCR beta families picked out carriers of CMV plus the relevant HLA.

The sequenced sample consisted of PBMCs. This clonotype originated in a human donor in good health (CMV status not recorded). Some clones in this sample may be carry-over from other donors' samples. The chain joins TRBV7-2 to TRBJ2-1, with unresolved D. The CDR3 DNA reads as TGTGCCAGCAGCTTACTTCCCCCAAGCTATGAGCAGTTCTTC. Its protein is CASSLLPPSYEQFF.